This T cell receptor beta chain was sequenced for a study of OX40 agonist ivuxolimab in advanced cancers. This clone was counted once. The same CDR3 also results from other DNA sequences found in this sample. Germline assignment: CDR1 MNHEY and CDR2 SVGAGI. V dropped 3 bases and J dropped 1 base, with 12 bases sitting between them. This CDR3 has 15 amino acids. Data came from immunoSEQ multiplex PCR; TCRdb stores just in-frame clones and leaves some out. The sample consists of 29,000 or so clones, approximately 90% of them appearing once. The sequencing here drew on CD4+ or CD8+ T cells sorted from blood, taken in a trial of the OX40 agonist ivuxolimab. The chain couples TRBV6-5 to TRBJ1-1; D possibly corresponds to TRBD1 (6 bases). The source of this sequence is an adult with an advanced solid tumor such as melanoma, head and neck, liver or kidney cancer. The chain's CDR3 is CASSYGGAGNTEAFF. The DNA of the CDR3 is TGTGCCAGCAGTTATGGGGGGGCAGGGAACACTGAAGCTTTCTTT.